These 7 T cell receptor beta chains share one sample of origin, sequenced in a study of cytomegalovirus exposure and HLA in healthy donors. The primer mix had 60 Vbeta and 13 Jbeta primers. Produced via immunoSEQ multiplex PCR; TCRdb's table is partial and in-frame only. The sample contains about 140,000 clones, 60% to 80% of which appear only once. The sequenced material came from PBMCs. These receptors were obtained from a young woman in good health and CMV-seronegative.

With regard to this clone: Distinct nucleotide sequences in the sample also encode this CDR3. The chain recombines TRBV5-5 with TRBJ2-5; the D gene is possibly TRBD2 (5 bases). Looked up from germline, CDR1 is SGHKS and CDR2 is YYEKEE (reference sequence). V lost 2 bases and J lost 4, with 21 bases in between. The CDR3 is made up of 17 amino acids. The CDR3 DNA follows: TGTGCCAGCAGCTTAACTAGGGTTGGAGGCTTTCTAGAGACCCAGTACTTC. It encodes CASSLTRVGGFLETQYF.

The rearrangement joins TRBV6-6 to TRBJ2-1; 7 nucleotides match TRBD1. Germline-derived CDR1 and CDR2 are MNHNY and SVGAGI (reference sequence). The CDR3 sequence is 13 residues long. V shed 6 bases, J shed 8 bases, and the junction held 7 bases outside the gene matches. CDR3 bases: TGTGCCAGCAGGCCCAGGGGGACCGATGAGCAGTTCTTC. Translation gives CASRPRGTDEQFF.

V is TRBV5-1 and J is TRBJ2-5; TRBD2 aligns across 8 bases. CDR1 is SGHRS, CDR2 YFSETQ, per germline. J lost 5 bases, V lost 1 base, and 10 bases had no gene match. CDR3 length: 16 residues. CDR3 region: CASSLLGAGGSETQYF. In DNA form, the CDR3 reads TGCGCCAGCAGCTTGCTCGGGGCGGGGGGCTCGGAGACCCAGTACTTC.

This clone was found once. The chain employs TRBV7-2 and TRBJ1-1; 12 bases map to TRBD1. Germline V CDR1 and CDR2: SGHTA, FQGNSA. After removal of 3 bases from V and 4 bases from J, the junction contained 6 bases not matched to a gene. This CDR3 contains 16 residues. The DNA for the CDR3 is TGTGCCAGCAGCTTTCCCGGGACAGGGGGCGGCACTGAAGCTTTCTTT. This translates into CASSFPGTGGGTEAFF.

The chain combines TRBV7-9 with TRBJ1-1; D perhaps matches TRBD1 (6 bases). Trimming removed 1 base at V and 5 bases at J, with 11 bases between. The CDR3 is 14 residues long. The germline gives CDR1 SEHNR, CDR2 FQNEAQ (reference sequence). CDR3 sequence reads: CASSLEARGTEAFF. CDR3 coding DNA: TGTGCCAGCAGCTTAGAAGCGAGGGGGACTGAAGCTTTCTTT.

This clone was counted a few times. The chain is built from TRBV6-1 and TRBJ1-1, with D perhaps TRBD1 (6 bases). The CDR3 totals 12 residues. Germline V gives CDR1 MNHNS, CDR2 SASEGT. The ends were cut back, 6 bases at V and 10 bases at J, with 15 bases in the middle. The DNA for the CDR3 is TGTGCCAGCAGACTCTCGGACAGCGGAGCTTTCTTT. Protein product: CASRLSDSGAFF.

This sequence joins TRBV5-1 and TRBJ1-3; D ambiguous. This CDR3 has 14 amino acids. Germline V CDR1 and CDR2: SGHRS, YFSETQ. Trimming pared 7 bases from V and 0 bases from J, leaving 11 bases between. CDR3 DNA sequence: TGCGCCAGCGCGCCAAAGAGCTCTGGAAACACCATATATTTT. Residues: CASAPKSSGNTIYF.